The entry that follows covers one T cell receptor (beta chain) sequence. Antigen unknown. The CDR3 length is 15 residues. Germline values: CDR1 SGHNT, CDR2 YENEEA. UMI-labeled TRB cDNA libraries were prepared by 5' RACE. TCRdb reworked the 5' RACE reads into one entry per CDR3 protein, no DNA. This specimen shows 6,900 or so distinct CDR3 sequences; the ten leading clones hold 1.3%. The record originates from a study of CXCR3-negative and CXCR3-positive naive CD8 T cells. Regarding the study as a whole: CXCR3-expressing naive cells carried TRB CDR3s more hydrophobic than those of CXCR3-negative naive cells. In both naive subsets diversity was comparably high, whereas memory CD8+ cells showed much lower diversity.

Sequencing input: naive CXCR3+ CD8+ T cells from blood. Subset noted: CD45RO-CCR7+CD27+CD95- naive CD8+ T cells expressing CXCR3 (TNR3+). The receptor comes from a human donor in good health. Some clones in this sample may be carry-over from other donors' samples. V and J are TRBV11-3 and TRBJ2-1; lacking DNA, the TRBD2 call made by TCRdb goes unchecked. The CDR3 sequence is CASSPGRSPYNEQFF.